This TCR beta chain was recovered during a study of cytomegalovirus exposure and HLA in healthy donors. Points from the study as a whole: Clonal expansion, a later analysis showed, was greater in HLA-associated TCR beta chains than in equally common others.

Only a few counts were recorded for this clone. The antigen is undetermined. Researchers ran the PCR with 60 Vbeta and 13 Jbeta primers. Profiled with immunoSEQ multiplex PCR; TCRdb holds only in-frame clones, not every one. The sample includes 75,000 to 95,000 clones, less than 80% of them seen just once. Trimming took off 2 bases at V and 4 bases at J, with 6 bases between the two ends. This CDR3 has 13 residues. Per the germline V gene, CDR1 is WNHNN and CDR2 is SYGVQD (reference sequence). This sequence was found in a human donor in good health. The sequencing input was PBMCs. The J gene is TRBJ2-4, the V gene TRBV10-1; no reliable D call. CDR3 region: CASSEGPKNIQYF. CDR3 nucleotide sequence: TGCGCCAGCAGTGAGGGGCCTAAAAACATTCAGTACTTC.